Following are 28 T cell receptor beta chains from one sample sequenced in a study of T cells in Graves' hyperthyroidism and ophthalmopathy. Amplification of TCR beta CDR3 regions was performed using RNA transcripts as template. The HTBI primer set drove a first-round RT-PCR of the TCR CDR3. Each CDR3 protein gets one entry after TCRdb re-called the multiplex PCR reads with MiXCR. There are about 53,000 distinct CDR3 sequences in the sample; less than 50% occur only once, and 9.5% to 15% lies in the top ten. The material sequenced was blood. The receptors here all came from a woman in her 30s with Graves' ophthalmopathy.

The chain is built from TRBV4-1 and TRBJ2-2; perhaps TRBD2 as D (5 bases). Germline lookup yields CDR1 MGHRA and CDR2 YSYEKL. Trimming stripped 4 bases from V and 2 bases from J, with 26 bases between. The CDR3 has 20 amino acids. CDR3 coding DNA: TGCGCCAGCAGCCTTGTCGAAGGAAGGACTCGAAGAGCCAACACCGGGGAGCTGTTTTTT. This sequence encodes CASSLVEGRTRRANTGELFF.

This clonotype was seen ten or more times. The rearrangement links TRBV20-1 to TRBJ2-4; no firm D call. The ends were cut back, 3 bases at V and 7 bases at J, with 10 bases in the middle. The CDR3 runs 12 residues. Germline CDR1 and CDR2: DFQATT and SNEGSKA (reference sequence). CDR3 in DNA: TGCAGTGCTAGCGGAAGTGTGAACATTCAGTACTTC. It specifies CSASGSVNIQYF.

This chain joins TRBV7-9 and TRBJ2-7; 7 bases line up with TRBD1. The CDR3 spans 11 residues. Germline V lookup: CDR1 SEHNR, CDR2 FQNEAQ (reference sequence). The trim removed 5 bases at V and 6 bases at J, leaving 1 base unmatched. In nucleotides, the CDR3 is TGTGCCAGCAGCCCAGGGGGCGAGCAGTACTTC. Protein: CASSPGGEQYF. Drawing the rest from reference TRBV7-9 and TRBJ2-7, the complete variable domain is DTGVSQNPRHKITKRGQNVTFRCDPISEHNRLYWYRQTLGQGPEFLTYFQNEAQLEKSRLLSDRFSAERPKGSFSTLEIQRTEQGDSAMYLCASSPGGEQYFGPGTRLTVT.

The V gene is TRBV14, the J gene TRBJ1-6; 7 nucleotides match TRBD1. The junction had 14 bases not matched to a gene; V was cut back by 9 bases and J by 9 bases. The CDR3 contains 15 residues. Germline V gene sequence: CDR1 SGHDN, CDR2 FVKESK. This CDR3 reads CARNRNRGLRSPLHF. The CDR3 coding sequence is TGTGCCAGGAACCGGAACAGGGGATTGCGTTCACCCCTCCACTTT.

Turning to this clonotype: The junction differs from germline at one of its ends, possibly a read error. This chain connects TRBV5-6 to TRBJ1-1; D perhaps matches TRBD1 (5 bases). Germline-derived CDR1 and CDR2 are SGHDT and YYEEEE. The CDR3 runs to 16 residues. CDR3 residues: CASSPGLPNINTEAFF. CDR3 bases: TGTGCCAGCAGCCCGGGACTCCCGAACATAAACACGGAAGCTTTCTTT.

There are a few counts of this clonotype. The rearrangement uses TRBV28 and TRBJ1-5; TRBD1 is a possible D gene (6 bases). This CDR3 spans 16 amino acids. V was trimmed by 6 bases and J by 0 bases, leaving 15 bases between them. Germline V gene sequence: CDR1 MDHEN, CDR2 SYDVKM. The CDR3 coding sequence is TGTGCCAGCAGCCAGGGGCCACTTAGTAGCAATCAGCCCCAGCATTTT. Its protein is CASSQGPLSSNQPQHF.

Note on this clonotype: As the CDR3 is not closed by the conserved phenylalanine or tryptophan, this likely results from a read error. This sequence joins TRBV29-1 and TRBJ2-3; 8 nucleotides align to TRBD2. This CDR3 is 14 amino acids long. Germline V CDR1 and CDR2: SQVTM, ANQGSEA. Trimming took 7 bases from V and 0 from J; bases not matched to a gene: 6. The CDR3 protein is CSALAGLSTDTQYY. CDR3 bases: TGCAGCGCCTTAGCGGGATTAAGCACAGATACGCAGTATTAT.

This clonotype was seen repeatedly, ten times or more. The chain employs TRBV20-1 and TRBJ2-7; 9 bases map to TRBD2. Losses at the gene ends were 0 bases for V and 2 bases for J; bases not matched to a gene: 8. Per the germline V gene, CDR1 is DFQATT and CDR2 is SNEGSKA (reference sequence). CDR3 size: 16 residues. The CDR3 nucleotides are TGCAGTGCTAGAGATCGTAGCGGGAGAAATCCCTACGAGCAGTACTTC. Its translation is CSARDRSGRNPYEQYF.

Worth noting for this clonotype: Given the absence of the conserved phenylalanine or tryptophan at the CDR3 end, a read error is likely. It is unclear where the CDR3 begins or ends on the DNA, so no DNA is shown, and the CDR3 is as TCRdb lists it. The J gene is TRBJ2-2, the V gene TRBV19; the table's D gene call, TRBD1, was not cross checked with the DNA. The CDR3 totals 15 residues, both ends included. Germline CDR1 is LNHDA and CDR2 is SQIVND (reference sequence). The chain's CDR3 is CARRSGTGRAGELFY.

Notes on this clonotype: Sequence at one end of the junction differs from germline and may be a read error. The CDR3 spells CASSTGQRACF. The CDR3 nucleotides read TGTGCCAGCTCTACGGGGCAGAGGGCTTGCTTT. The chain has TRBV18 and TRBJ1-1; D might be TRBD1 (5 bases). Germline values: CDR1 KGHSH, CDR2 LQKENI. CDR3 length: 11 amino acids.

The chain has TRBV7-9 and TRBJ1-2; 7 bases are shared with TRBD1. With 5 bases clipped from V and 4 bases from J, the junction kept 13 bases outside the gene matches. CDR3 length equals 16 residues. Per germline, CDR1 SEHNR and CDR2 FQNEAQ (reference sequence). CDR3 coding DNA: TGTGCCAGCAGCCAAATAACCAGGGGGAGGACCTATGGCTACACCTTC. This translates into CASSQITRGRTYGYTF.

For the CDR3, the DNA is TGTGCCAGCAGCTTATCGGCGGCAAGCTCCTATAATTCACCCCTCCACTTT. Protein: CASSLSAASSYNSPLHF. V and J are TRBV7-3 and TRBJ1-6; D gene uncertain. There are 17 residues in the CDR3. Germline-derived CDR1 and CDR2 are SGHTA and FQGTGA. Trimming removed 2 bases from V and 0 bases from J, with 11 bases in between.

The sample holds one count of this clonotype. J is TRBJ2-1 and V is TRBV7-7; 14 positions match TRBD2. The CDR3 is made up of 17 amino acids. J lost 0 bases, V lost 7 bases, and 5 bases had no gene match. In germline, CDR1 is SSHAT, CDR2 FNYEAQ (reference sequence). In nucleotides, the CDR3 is TGTGCCAGCACCGCCGGGACTAGCGGGAGCTCCTACAATGAGCAGTTCTTC. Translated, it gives CASTAGTSGSSYNEQFF.

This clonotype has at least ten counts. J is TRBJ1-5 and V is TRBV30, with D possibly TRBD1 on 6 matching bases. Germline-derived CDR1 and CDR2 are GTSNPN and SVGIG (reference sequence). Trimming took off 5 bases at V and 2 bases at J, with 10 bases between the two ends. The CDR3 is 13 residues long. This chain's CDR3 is CAWGNRGNQPQHF. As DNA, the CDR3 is TGTGCCTGGGGTAACAGGGGCAATCAGCCCCAGCATTTT. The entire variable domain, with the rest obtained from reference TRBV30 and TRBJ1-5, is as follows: SQTIHQWPATLVQPVGSPLSLECTVEGTSNPNLYWYRQAAGRGLQLLFYSVGIGQISSEVPQNLSASRPQDRQFILSSKKLLLSDSGFYLCAWGNRGNQPQHFGDGTRLSIL.

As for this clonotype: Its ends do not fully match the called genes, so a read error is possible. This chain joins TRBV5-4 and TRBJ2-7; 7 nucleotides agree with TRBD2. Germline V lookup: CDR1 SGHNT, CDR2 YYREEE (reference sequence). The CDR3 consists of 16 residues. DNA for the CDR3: TGTGCCCGCAGCGGATTGGGGGAGGGGAGGGTCTACGAGCAGTACTTC. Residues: CARSGLGEGRVYEQYF.

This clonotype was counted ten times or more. The CDR3 nucleotides read TGTGCCAGCAGCCCTCGGGACAGGGGGTCGAGAGGCAATCAGCCCCAGCATTTT. Translated: CASSPRDRGSRGNQPQHF. The rearrangement links TRBV6-5 to TRBJ1-5, with 11 bases fitting TRBD1. This CDR3 is 18 amino acids long. The germline V gene has CDR1 MNHEY and CDR2 SVGAGI. Trimming removed 6 bases from V and 2 bases from J; junction bases left unmatched: 12.

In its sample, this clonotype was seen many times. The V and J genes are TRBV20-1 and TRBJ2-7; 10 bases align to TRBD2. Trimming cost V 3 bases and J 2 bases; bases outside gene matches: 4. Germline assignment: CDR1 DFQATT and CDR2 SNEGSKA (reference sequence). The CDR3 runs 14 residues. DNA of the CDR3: TGCAGTGCTAGTGGACTAGCGGAGCCCTACGAGCAGTACTTC. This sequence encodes CSASGLAEPYEQYF.

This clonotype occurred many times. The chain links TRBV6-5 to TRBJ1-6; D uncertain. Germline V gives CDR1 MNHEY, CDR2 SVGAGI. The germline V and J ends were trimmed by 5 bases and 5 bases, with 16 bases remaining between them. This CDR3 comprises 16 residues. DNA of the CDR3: TGTGCCAGCAGTCACCTCAGTTGGGGTGATAATTCACCCCTCCACTTT. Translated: CASSHLSWGDNSPLHF.

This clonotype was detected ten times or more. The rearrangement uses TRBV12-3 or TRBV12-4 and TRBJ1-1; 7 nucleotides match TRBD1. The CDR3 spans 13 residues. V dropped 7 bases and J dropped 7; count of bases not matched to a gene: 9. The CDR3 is CASTGQSLNEAFF. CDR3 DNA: TGTGCCAGCACGGGACAGTCTTTGAATGAAGCTTTCTTT.

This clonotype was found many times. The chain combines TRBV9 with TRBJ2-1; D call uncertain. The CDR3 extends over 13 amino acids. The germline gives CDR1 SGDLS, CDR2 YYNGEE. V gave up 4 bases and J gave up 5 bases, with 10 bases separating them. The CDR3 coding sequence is TGTGCCAGCAGCACCCTAGATAACAATGAGCAGTTCTTC. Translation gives CASSTLDNNEQFF.

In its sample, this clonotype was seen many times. The CDR3 DNA follows: TGCGCCAGCAGCTTGACGGGGACTAGCGGGAGGGCCGGTAGGAATGAGCAGTTCTTC. Encoded protein: CASSLTGTSGRAGRNEQFF. The chain recombines TRBV5-1 with TRBJ2-1, with TRBD2 matching over 16 bases. Per the germline V gene, CDR1 is SGHRS and CDR2 is YFSETQ. The ends lost 1 base at V and 7 bases at J; junction bases unmatched: 11. This CDR3 is 19 amino acids long.

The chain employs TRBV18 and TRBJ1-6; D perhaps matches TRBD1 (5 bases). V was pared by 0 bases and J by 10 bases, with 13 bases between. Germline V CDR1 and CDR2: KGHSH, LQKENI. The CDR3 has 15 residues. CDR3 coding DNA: TGTGCCAGCTCACCACCGAGACAGAGAGACTCACCCCTCCACTTT. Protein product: CASSPPRQRDSPLHF.

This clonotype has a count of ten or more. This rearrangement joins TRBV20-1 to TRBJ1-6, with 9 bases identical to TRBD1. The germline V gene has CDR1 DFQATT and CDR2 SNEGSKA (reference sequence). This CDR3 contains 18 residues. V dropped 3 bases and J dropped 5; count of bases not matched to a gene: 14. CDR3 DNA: TGCAGTGCTAGGCCGGGGACAGGGCCCGACCCAAATAATTCACCCCTCCACTTT. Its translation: CSARPGTGPDPNNSPLHF.

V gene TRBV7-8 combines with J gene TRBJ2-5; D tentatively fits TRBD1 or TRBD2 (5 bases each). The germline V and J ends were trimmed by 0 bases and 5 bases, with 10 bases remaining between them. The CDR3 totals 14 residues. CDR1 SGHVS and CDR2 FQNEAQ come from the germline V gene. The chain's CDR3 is CASSLAQGRETQYF. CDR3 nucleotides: TGTGCCAGCAGCTTAGCGCAGGGACGGGAGACCCAGTACTTC.

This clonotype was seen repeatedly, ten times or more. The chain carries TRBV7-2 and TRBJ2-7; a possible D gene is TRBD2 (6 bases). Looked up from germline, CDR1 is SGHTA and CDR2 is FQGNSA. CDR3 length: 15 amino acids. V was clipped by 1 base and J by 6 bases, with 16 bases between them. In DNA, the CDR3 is TGTGCCAGCAGCTTAGAAGGAGGGGTGGTCGGCGAGCAGTACTTC. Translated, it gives CASSLEGGVVGEQYF.

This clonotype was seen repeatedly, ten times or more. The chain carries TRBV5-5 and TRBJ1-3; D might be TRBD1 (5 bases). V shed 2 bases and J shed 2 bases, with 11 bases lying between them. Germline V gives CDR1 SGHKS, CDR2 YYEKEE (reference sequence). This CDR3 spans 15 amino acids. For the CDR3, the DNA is TGTGCCAGCAGCTTACAGGTGGGGCCTGGAAACACCATATATTTT. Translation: CASSLQVGPGNTIYF.

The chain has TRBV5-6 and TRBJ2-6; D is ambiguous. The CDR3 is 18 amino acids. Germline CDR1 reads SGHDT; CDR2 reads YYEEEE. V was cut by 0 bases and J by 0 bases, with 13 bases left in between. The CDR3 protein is CASSLAEGGNSGANVLTF. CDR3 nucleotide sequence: TGTGCCAGCAGCTTGGCTGAAGGTGGGAACTCTGGGGCCAACGTCCTGACTTTC.

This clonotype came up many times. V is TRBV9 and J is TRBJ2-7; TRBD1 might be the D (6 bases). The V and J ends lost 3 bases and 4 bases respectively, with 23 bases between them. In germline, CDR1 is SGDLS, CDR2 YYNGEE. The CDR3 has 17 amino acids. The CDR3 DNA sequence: TGTGCCAGCAGCGAAACCCCAGGGGCAGGGGCTCCGTACGAGCAGTACTTC. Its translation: CASSETPGAGAPYEQYF.